The next 17 T cell receptor beta chains were all read from a single sample in a study of naive and memory T cell subsets. Two oligonucleotides, mixed equimolar, formed the beta constant-region primer covering TRBC1 and TRBC2. TCRdb used MiXCR to reprocess the UMI-ligation and nested PCR reads, holding one entry per CDR3 protein. The sample shows some 100,000 distinct CDR3 sequences, roughly 7% of them seen only once. Material: central memory CD4+ T cells from blood. These receptor sequences come from a human donor in good health.

With respect to this clonotype: With a much larger clone just one base away, this may be a read error. The chain uses TRBV6-2 or TRBV6-3 and TRBJ1-5, with a tentative D call TRBD1 (5 bases). Germline lookup yields CDR1 MNHEY and CDR2 SVGEGT. The CDR3 is 15 amino acids. V gave up 5 bases and J gave up 6 bases, with 17 bases separating them. The CDR3 region has the DNA TGTGCCAGCAGTCTACACGGGGAGCAGGGTCAGCCCCAGCATTTT. It yields the protein CASSLHGEQGQPQHF.

The V and J genes are TRBV11-2 and TRBJ2-7; D is undetermined. There are 13 residues in the CDR3. V lost 4 bases to trimming and J lost 0 bases, with 7 bases between them. Germline CDR1 is SGHAT and CDR2 is FQNNGV. The CDR3 here is CASSSSFSYEQYF. The CDR3 bases are TGTGCCAGCAGCTCCAGTTTCTCCTACGAGCAGTACTTC.

This clonotype appeared many times. The V call is TRBV18, the J call TRBJ2-7; the D gene could be TRBD1 or TRBD2 (5 bases each). Trimming left V 1 base short and J 4 bases short, with 11 bases between. Germline V gene lookup returns CDR1 KGHSH and CDR2 LQKENI. The CDR3 contains 14 residues. The CDR3: CASSPQSGTYEQYF. CDR3 bases: TGTGCCAGCTCACCACAATCAGGGACGTACGAGCAGTACTTC.

This clonotype was seen a handful of times. The chain has TRBV28 and TRBJ1-5; 8 nucleotides agree with TRBD1. The V and J ends lost 6 bases and 4 bases, in that order; junction bases with no gene match: 5. The germline CDR1 and CDR2 sequences are MDHEN and SYDVKM. This CDR3 contains 14 residues. The CDR3 region has the DNA TGTGCCAGCAGCCAGACAGGGGCTAATCAGCCCCAGCATTTT. It yields the protein CASSQTGANQPQHF. The full variable domain, its missing parts supplied by reference TRBV28 and TRBJ1-5, is DVKVTQSSRYLVKRTGEKVFLECVQDMDHENMFWYRQDPGLGLRLIYFSYDVKMKEKGDIPEGYSVSREKKERFSLILESASTNQTSMYLCASSQTGANQPQHFGDGTRLSIL.

This clonotype was recorded many times. The chain recombines TRBV29-1 with TRBJ2-3; no clear D. In germline, CDR1 is SQVTM, CDR2 ANQGSEA. V dropped 6 bases and J dropped 6 bases, with 7 bases sitting between them. The CDR3 length is 10 residues. This CDR3 reads CSVGLDTQYF. The CDR3, as DNA: TGCAGCGTAGGGCTTGATACGCAGTATTTT.

This clonotype was found a few times. The chain is built from TRBV14 and TRBJ2-5; D is perhaps TRBD1 (6 bases). V dropped 4 bases and J dropped 2 bases, with 11 bases sitting between them. The CDR3 runs to 14 residues. Germline V gives CDR1 SGHDN, CDR2 FVKESK. The DNA of the CDR3 is TGTGCCAGCAGCCGAGGACAGTTACAAGAGACCCAGTACTTC. It yields the protein CASSRGQLQETQYF.

This sequence joins TRBV19 and TRBJ1-3, with 8 bases fitting TRBD1. V trimming: 8 bases; J trimming: 4 bases; junction bases outside the gene matches: 10. Per germline, CDR1 LNHDA and CDR2 SQIVND (reference sequence). This CDR3 region has 15 residues. DNA for the CDR3: TGTGCCAGTCAACCGGGACAGGCGGCCGGAAACACCATATATTTT. This sequence encodes CASQPGQAAGNTIYF.

This clonotype was detected many times. The chain employs TRBV6-5 and TRBJ1-1; D is possibly TRBD1 (6 bases). The CDR3 is 14 amino acids. Germline V gene data show CDR1 as MNHEY and CDR2 as SVGAGI. The V gene lost 5 bases and the J gene lost 2 bases, with 12 bases spanning the gap. The CDR3 coding sequence is TGTGCCAGCAGTGAGGGACATATTAACACTGAAGCTTTCTTT. Translating gives CASSEGHINTEAFF.

This clonotype was observed a few times. This chain joins TRBV7-2 and TRBJ1-1, with unresolved D. From germline, CDR1 is SGHTA and CDR2 FQGNSA. The CDR3 covers 17 residues. The V end was cut by 1 base, the J end by 0 bases, with 15 bases between. DNA for the CDR3: TGTGCCAGCAGCTTAGGGTCAGGTAGGCCCATGAACACTGAAGCTTTCTTT. It codes for CASSLGSGRPMNTEAFF. Supplemented by reference TRBV7-2 and TRBJ1-1, the full variable domain reads GAGVSQSPSNKVTEKGKDVELRCDPISGHTALYWYRQSLGQGLEFLIYFQGNSAPDKSGLPSDRFSAERTGGSVSTLTIQRTQQEDSAVYLCASSLGSGRPMNTEAFFGQGTRLTVV.

This clonotype was seen at least ten times. The rearrangement links TRBV5-5 to TRBJ2-5; D call uncertain. This CDR3 region has 12 residues. V lost 0 bases and J lost 4, with 4 bases in between. Germline-derived CDR1 and CDR2 are SGHKS and YYEKEE (reference sequence). In nucleotides, the CDR3 is TGTGCCAGCAGCTTGGTGCGAGAGACCCAGTACTTC. Protein product: CASSLVRETQYF.

This clonotype was seen a handful of times. The chain is built from TRBV6-5 and TRBJ1-2; TRBD1 is a possible D gene (5 bases). The V gene lost 4 bases and the J gene lost 2 bases, with 11 bases spanning the gap. The CDR3 has 14 amino acids. Germline V gene sequence: CDR1 MNHEY, CDR2 SVGAGI. CDR3 amino acids: CASSLRQNNYGYTF. DNA of the CDR3: TGTGCCAGCAGTTTAAGACAGAACAACTATGGCTACACCTTC.

This clonotype was counted between two and nine times. The chain uses TRBV7-2 and TRBJ2-3; D perhaps matches TRBD2 (5 bases). The CDR3 is made up of 13 amino acids. The V gene's germline CDR1 is SGHTA and CDR2 FQGNSA. Between the trimmed V and J ends, which lost 7 bases and 3 bases, there was a span of 11 bases. This CDR3 is CASNEGMTDTQYF. In DNA form, the CDR3 reads TGTGCCAGCAACGAGGGTATGACAGATACGCAGTATTTT. The complete variable domain, with remaining parts taken from reference TRBV7-2 and TRBJ2-3, reads GAGVSQSPSNKVTEKGKDVELRCDPISGHTALYWYRQSLGQGLEFLIYFQGNSAPDKSGLPSDRFSAERTGGSVSTLTIQRTQQEDSAVYLCASNEGMTDTQYFGPGTRLTVL.

Ten or more counts support this clonotype. The chain uses TRBV18 and TRBJ2-5; unclear D gene. V was cut by 5 bases and J by 4 bases, with 8 bases left in between. CDR1 and CDR2 (germline): KGHSH, LQKENI. The CDR3 runs 12 residues. In DNA, the CDR3 is TGTGCCAGCTCATTTGACCGAGAGACCCAGTACTTC. Translated: CASSFDRETQYF.

A few counts support this clonotype. The rearrangement joins TRBV2 to TRBJ2-3; 10 bases map to TRBD2. Per the germline V gene, CDR1 is SNHLY and CDR2 is FYNNEI. The ends lost 7 bases at V and 5 bases at J; junction bases unmatched: 12. This CDR3 region has 16 residues. In DNA, the CDR3 is TGTGCCAGCACCAGGGACAGCAGACTAGCGGGAGATACGCAGTATTTT. Encoded protein: CASTRDSRLAGDTQYF.

In this sample, this clonotype turned up many times. This chain connects TRBV29-1 to TRBJ2-1; possibly TRBD1 or TRBD2 for D (5 bases each). CDR1 and CDR2 (germline): SQVTM, ANQGSEA. V dropped 7 bases and J dropped 10 bases, with 17 bases sitting between them. The CDR3 runs 12 residues. The CDR3 sequence: CSESHGGKEQFF. CDR3 nucleotides: TGCAGCGAATCTCATGGGGGAAAAGAGCAGTTCTTC.

This clonotype was seen ten or more times. The rearrangement links TRBV12-3 or TRBV12-4 to TRBJ2-7, with 8 bases identical to TRBD1. CDR3 length: 15 residues. With V trimmed by 2 bases and J by 5 bases, 8 bases remained unmatched. CDR3 sequence reads: CASSLISGQANEQYF. The CDR3, as DNA: TGTGCCAGCAGTTTAATCTCGGGACAGGCCAACGAGCAGTACTTC.

This clonotype was seen ten or more times. The CDR3 nucleotides are TGTGCCAGCACCCCTGGGCGTGATGAAGCTTTCTTT. It codes for CASTPGRDEAFF. The rearrangement uses TRBV7-9 and TRBJ1-1; D is uncertain. Germline V lookup: CDR1 SEHNR, CDR2 FQNEAQ (reference sequence). There are 12 residues in the CDR3. Trimming pared 7 bases from V and 7 bases from J, leaving 13 bases between.